This T cell receptor beta chain originates from a study of shared clonotypes between healthy human individuals. Study outcomes and limitations: Some naive CD4 clonotypes, 4% to 6%, turned up in common across four donors. Genetic and exposure-history diversity was limited by the small donor number.

V was shortened by 7 bases and J by 5 bases, with 14 bases between the two germline ends. Germline CDR1 and CDR2: SNHLY and FYNNEI. CDR3 size: 14 residues. It was into CD45RA+ naive and CD45RA-negative memory subsets that the CD4+ cells were split. With respect to this clone: The antigen is unknown.

Several immunoSEQ 96-well plates shared each subset's DNA, each plate a replicate. Profiling relied on immunoSEQ multiplex PCR, and the TCRdb table lists in-frame clones only, not all of them. The table has about 2 million clones, 95% seen once; the top ten hold roughly 0.13%. This sequence originates from a man younger than 35 in good health. This chain connects TRBV2 to TRBJ2-2; D ambiguous. Specimen: naive CD4+ T cells sorted from blood. Subset defined: CD45RA+ positively selected. The CDR3 protein is CASKPEVLTGELFF. The CDR3 nucleotides read TGTGCCAGCAAGCCAGAGGTCCTGACCGGGGAGCTGTTTTTT.